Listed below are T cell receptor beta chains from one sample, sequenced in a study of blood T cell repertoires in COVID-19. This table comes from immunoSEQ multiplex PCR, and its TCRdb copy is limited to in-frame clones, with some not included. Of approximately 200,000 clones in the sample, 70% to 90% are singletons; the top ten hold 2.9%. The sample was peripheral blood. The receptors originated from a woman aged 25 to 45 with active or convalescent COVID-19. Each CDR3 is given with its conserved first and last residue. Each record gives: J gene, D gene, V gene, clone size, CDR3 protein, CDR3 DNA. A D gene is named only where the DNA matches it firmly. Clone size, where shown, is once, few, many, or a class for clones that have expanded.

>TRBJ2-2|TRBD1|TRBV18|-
CASSQLPGQANTGELFF
TGTGCCAGCTCACAACTGCCGGGACAGGCGAACACCGGGGAGCTGTTTTTT
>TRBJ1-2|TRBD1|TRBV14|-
CASSQDRPQGVPAGYTF
TGTGCCAGCAGCCAAGATCGGCCGCAGGGGGTGCCCGCCGGCTACACCTTC
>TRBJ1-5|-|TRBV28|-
CASSFRGRSNQPQHF
TGTGCCAGCAGTTTTAGAGGTAGGAGCAATCAGCCCCAGCATTTT
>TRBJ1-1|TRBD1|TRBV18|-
CASSPTITGVGNTEAFF
TGTGCCAGCTCACCAACAATCACAGGGGTAGGGAACACTGAAGCTTTCTTT
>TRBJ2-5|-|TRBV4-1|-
CASSQTGQETQYF
TGCGCCAGCAGCCAAACAGGCCAAGAGACCCAGTACTTC
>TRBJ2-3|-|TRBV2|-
CASRNRERTDTQYF
TGTGCCAGCAGGAACAGGGAAAGGACAGATACGCAGTATTTT
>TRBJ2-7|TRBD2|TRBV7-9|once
CASSSMSGGYEQYF
TGTGCCAGCAGCTCGATGAGCGGGGGCTACGAGCAGTACTTC
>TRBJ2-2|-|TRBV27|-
CASSWSGGNTGELFF
TGTGCCAGCAGTTGGTCGGGGGGCAACACCGGGGAGCTGTTTTTT
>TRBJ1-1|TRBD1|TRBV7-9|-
CASSFTGTGDMNTEAFF
TGTGCCAGCAGCTTCACCGGGACAGGGGACATGAACACTGAAGCTTTCTTT
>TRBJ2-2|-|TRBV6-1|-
CASSEGPSAGGELFF
TGTGCCAGCAGTGAAGGACCTAGCGCGGGCGGGGAGCTGTTTTTT
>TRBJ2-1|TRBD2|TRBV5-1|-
CASSLVVAGGLQFF
TGCGCCAGCAGCTTGGTTGTAGCGGGAGGGCTGCAGTTCTTC
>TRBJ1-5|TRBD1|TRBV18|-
CASSLTGDGQPQHF
TGTGCCAGCTCACTCACAGGGGACGGGCAGCCCCAGCATTTT
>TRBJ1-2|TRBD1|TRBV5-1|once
CASSLDGQGLGYGYTF
TGCGCCAGCAGCTTGGATGGACAGGGATTAGGCTATGGCTACACCTTC
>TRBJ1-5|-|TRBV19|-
CASNLQGGNQPQHF
TGTGCCAGTAACTTACAGGGAGGCAATCAGCCCCAGCATTTT
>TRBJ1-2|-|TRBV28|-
CASSTPGDYGYTF
TGTGCCAGCAGTACCCCAGGGGACTATGGCTACACCTTC
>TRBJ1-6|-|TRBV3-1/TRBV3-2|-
CASSLSQTGLNSPLHF
TGTGCCAGCAGCCTAAGTCAGACAGGACTTAATTCACCCCTCCACTTT
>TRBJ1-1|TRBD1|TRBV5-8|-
CASSLATGDRAFF
TGTGCCAGCAGCTTGGCCACAGGGGATAGAGCTTTCTTT
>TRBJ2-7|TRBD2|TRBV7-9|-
CASSSRLADTYEQYF
TGTGCCAGCAGCTCAAGACTAGCGGACACCTACGAGCAGTACTTC
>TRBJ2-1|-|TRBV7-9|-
CASSLAETYNEQFF
TGTGCCAGCAGCTTAGCGGAGACTTACAATGAGCAGTTCTTC
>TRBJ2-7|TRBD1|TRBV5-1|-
CASSFGTGLSYEQYF
TGCGCCAGCAGCTTCGGGACAGGGTTGTCCTACGAGCAGTACTTC
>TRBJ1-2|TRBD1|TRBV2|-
CASKRSTGVADGYTF
TGTGCCAGCAAACGATCCACAGGGGTGGCTGATGGCTACACCTTC